The 31 T cell receptor beta chains in this list originate from one sample, sequenced in a study of metastatic and nonmetastatic thyroid tumors. None of the patients had undergone any treatment ahead of thyroid surgery. TCRdb re-analyzed the PCR reads using MiXCR. The table lists roughly 61,000 clones, 4% to 4.5% of them singletons, with 20% to 25% in the top ten. Sequenced input: blood. The receptor set was obtained from a female donor with papillary thyroid cancer or a benign thyroid nodule (not recorded which). Some clones in this sample may be carry-over from other donors' samples.

This clone was counted ten times or more. The chain couples TRBV11-2 to TRBJ2-7; unclear D gene. From germline, CDR1 is SGHAT and CDR2 FQNNGV. The length of the CDR3 is 12 residues. V lost 6 bases, J lost 0 bases, and 6 bases lay in between. The CDR3 is CASSRSSYEQYF. Here the CDR3 DNA reads TGTGCCAGCAGTCGGAGCTCCTACGAGCAGTACTTC.

As DNA, the CDR3 is TGTGCCAGCAGCCGAGACAGGGGCGGCAATTCACCCCTCCACTTT. This gives the protein CASSRDRGGNSPLHF. The V call is TRBV3-1, the J call TRBJ1-6; 8 bases match TRBD1. This CDR3 contains 15 residues. The V gene's germline CDR1 is LGHDT and CDR2 YNNKEL (reference sequence). Trimming took 4 bases from V and 7 from J; bases not matched to a gene: 6.

This rearrangement joins TRBV18 to TRBJ1-5; D is perhaps TRBD1 (5 bases). CDR3 size: 17 residues. Trimming shortened V by 3 bases and J by 5 bases, and 20 bases separated the two germline ends. CDR1 and CDR2 from the germline V gene are KGHSH and LQKENI. CDR3 DNA sequence: TGTGCCAGCTCACCGGGACCGGGCCGAGTGTCAGATCAGCCCCAGCATTTT. It yields the protein CASSPGPGRVSDQPQHF.

This clone was observed many times. The rearrangement links TRBV2 to TRBJ2-7; D might be TRBD2 (5 bases). Germline V lookup: CDR1 SNHLY, CDR2 FYNNEI. The CDR3 is made up of 11 amino acids. Trimming took 6 bases from V and 6 from J, leaving 9 bases between them. The CDR3, as DNA: TGTGCCAGCAGGACTCGGGGCGAGCAGTACTTC. It translates to CASRTRGEQYF. The full variable domain, with the rest looked up from reference TRBV2 and TRBJ2-7, is EPEVTQTPSHQVTQMGQEVILRCVPISNHLYFYWYRQILGQKVEFLVSFYNNEISEKSEIFDDQFSVERPDGSNFTLKIRSTKLEDSAMYFCASRTRGEQYFGPGTRLTVT.

There are many counts of this clone. The V call is TRBV4-1, the J call TRBJ1-1; D is undetermined. Germline assignment: CDR1 MGHRA and CDR2 YSYEKL. This CDR3 is built from 14 residues. Trimming pared 0 bases from V and 1 base from J, leaving 6 bases between. CDR3 nucleotides: TGCGCCAGCAGCCAAGACACCAGGAACACTGAAGCTTTCTTT. Translation gives CASSQDTRNTEAFF.

This clone was seen at least ten times. The V call is TRBV5-1, the J call TRBJ2-7; either TRBD1 or TRBD2 may fit D (6 bases each). Trimming pared 4 bases from V and 11 bases from J, leaving 16 bases between. This CDR3 is 12 amino acids long. Germline V gene data show CDR1 as SGHRS and CDR2 as YFSETQ. CDR3 sequence: CASSPDRGEEYF. The CDR3 nucleotides read TGCGCCAGCAGCCCGGACAGAGGGGAGGAGTACTTC.

There are many counts of this clone. The rearrangement links TRBV7-8 to TRBJ2-1; 8 positions agree with TRBD1. With 1 base clipped from V and 9 bases from J, the junction kept 5 bases outside the gene matches. The germline CDR1 and CDR2 sequences are SGHVS and FQNEAQ. The CDR3 has 14 residues. DNA for the CDR3: TGTGCCAGCAGCTTAGGACAGGGGATAGGTGAGCAGTTCTTC. Residues: CASSLGQGIGEQFF.

As for this clone: At one of its ends the junction is not consistent with the germline gene, which may arise from a read error. The CDR3 DNA sequence: TGTGCCAGCAGTGGGGACAGGGGAATCTATGTCTACACCTTC. Protein product: CASSGDRGIYVYTF. The chain is built from TRBV12-3 or TRBV12-4 and TRBJ1-2; 10 bases match TRBD1. This CDR3 has 14 residues.

Ten or more counts support this clone. This sequence joins TRBV7-9 and TRBJ1-1; 7 bases fit TRBD1. The CDR3 has 13 amino acids. Germline CDR1 SEHNR, CDR2 FQNEAQ (reference sequence). Trimming removed 5 bases from V and 5 bases from J; junction bases left unmatched: 5. The CDR3 is CASSLTGDTEAFF. The CDR3 bases are TGTGCCAGCAGCCTCACAGGGGATACTGAAGCTTTCTTT.

A few counts support this clone. The identical CDR3 is also encoded by other nucleotide sequences in the sample. J is TRBJ2-2 and V is TRBV24-1, with 7 nucleotides matching TRBD2. This CDR3 contains 15 residues. Germline CDR1 reads KGHDR; CDR2 reads SFDVKD. V was clipped by 3 bases and J by 6 bases; unmatched bases: 6. CDR3: CATSDGLVDAGELFF. CDR3 DNA sequence: TGTGCCACCAGTGATGGACTAGTGGATGCCGGGGAGCTGTTTTTT.

This clone was recorded at least ten times. The V gene is TRBV11-2, the J gene TRBJ1-2, with TRBD1 as a possible D gene (6 bases). This CDR3 has 12 residues. The germline V gene encodes CDR1 SGHAT and CDR2 FQNNGV. Trimming removed 5 bases from V and 11 bases from J, with 15 bases in between. The CDR3 DNA is TGTGCCAGCAGCCCGGCGACAGGCAGATACACCTTC. This gives the protein CASSPATGRYTF.

This clone was detected many times. The chain recombines TRBV18 with TRBJ2-2; D perhaps matches TRBD2 (6 bases). This CDR3 has 15 residues. Germline CDR1 and CDR2: KGHSH and LQKENI. The V end was cut by 5 bases, the J end by 2 bases, with 12 bases between. The CDR3 region has the DNA TGTGCCAGCTCAGCGGGGACCGTTAACACCGGGGAGCTGTTTTTT. Translating it yields CASSAGTVNTGELFF.

The chain carries TRBV24-1 and TRBJ2-5, with D perhaps given as TRBD1 or TRBD2 (6 bases each). Per germline, CDR1 KGHDR and CDR2 SFDVKD. CDR3 size: 15 residues. The V end lost 6 bases, the J end lost 7 bases, and 20 bases lay between the germline ends. The chain's CDR3 is CATSHVPGASVTQYF. CDR3 in DNA: TGTGCCACCAGTCACGTACCGGGGGCCTCGGTGACCCAGTACTTC.

As for this clone: It may be a read error: a sequence one base away is much more abundant. The chain is built from TRBV18 and TRBJ1-2, with unresolved D. CDR1 is KGHSH, CDR2 LQKENI, per germline. The CDR3 is made up of 16 amino acids. V was pared by 0 bases and J by 2 bases, with 13 bases between. CDR3 in amino acids: CASSPPIYVLNYGYTF. The CDR3 bases are TGTGCCAGCTCACCACCCATCTATGTGTTGAACTATGGCTACACCTTC. Full variable domain (remainder filled in from reference TRBV18 and TRBJ1-2): NAGVMQNPRHLVRRRGQEARLRCSPMKGHSHVYWYRQLPEEGLKFMVYLQKENIIDESGMPKERFSAEFPKEGPSILRIQQVVRGDSAAYFCASSPPIYVLNYGYTFGSGTRLTVV.

This clone turned up a few times. The chain couples TRBV7-8 to TRBJ2-2; 9 bases align to TRBD1. V shed 5 bases, J shed 3 bases, and the junction held 4 bases outside the gene matches. The CDR3 runs to 15 residues. Per the germline V gene, CDR1 is SGHVS and CDR2 is FQNEAQ. CDR3 bases: TGTGCCAGCAGCAGATGGACAGGGGACACCGGGGAGCTGTTTTTT. Protein sequence: CASSRWTGDTGELFF.

This clone was seen a few times. A read error may be the cause here, since a much bigger clone is one base away. The chain links TRBV5-5 to TRBJ2-5; 10 nucleotides align to TRBD2. The CDR3 has 16 amino acids. The germline V gene encodes CDR1 SGHKS and CDR2 YYEKEE (reference sequence). The CDR3 loop reads CASSLSSGRGQETHYF. CDR3 sequence (DNA): TGTGCCAGCAGCTTGTCGAGCGGGAGGGGCCAAGAGACCCATTACTTC.

There are many counts of this clone. The rearrangement joins TRBV20-1 to TRBJ1-5; D gene ambiguous. The CDR3 runs to 13 residues. V lost 1 base and J 7 bases, leaving 11 bases between the germline ends. Germline V CDR1 and CDR2: DFQATT, SNEGSKA (reference sequence). This CDR3 is CSARVEEAQPQHF. The CDR3 coding sequence is TGCAGTGCTAGAGTAGAGGAAGCCCAGCCCCAGCATTTT.

The rearrangement links TRBV6-1 to TRBJ2-7, with 10 bases matching TRBD1. J gave up 1 base and V 10 bases, and 7 bases lay outside the gene matches. In germline, CDR1 is MNHNS, CDR2 SASEGT. CDR3 length: 14 amino acids. The CDR3 DNA sequence: TGTGCCACCGAGGACAGGGGGAAGTCCTACGAGCAGTACTTC. It is translated as CATEDRGKSYEQYF.

This clone was counted only a few times. The CDR3 loop reads CANRAGLSYNEQFF. The CDR3 nucleotides are TGTGCCAACAGAGCTGGACTGTCCTACAATGAGCAGTTCTTC. The chain combines TRBV6-1 with TRBJ2-1; D may be TRBD2 (5 bases). V was pared by 10 bases and J by 1 base, with 14 bases between. The CDR3 is 14 residues long. Germline CDR1 reads MNHNS; CDR2 reads SASEGT.

This clone was detected ten times or more. This rearrangement joins TRBV6-1 to TRBJ2-4, with 10 bases identical to TRBD1. The CDR3 totals 12 residues. V dropped 6 bases and J dropped 11; count of bases not matched to a gene: 4. Per germline, CDR1 MNHNS and CDR2 SASEGT. The CDR3 here is CASRDRGHVQYF. In nucleotides, the CDR3 is TGTGCCAGCAGAGACAGGGGGCACGTTCAGTACTTC.

The table lists this clone with many counts. This chain connects TRBV19 to TRBJ1-5; 9 bases are a match to TRBD1. V lost 7 bases to trimming and J lost 5 bases; unmatched junction nucleotides: 6. This CDR3 has 14 residues. The germline CDR1 and CDR2 sequences are LNHDA and SQIVND (reference sequence). The CDR3 bases are TGTGCCAGTATCGGGACAGGGCGGCATCAGCCCCAGCATTTT. Amino acids: CASIGTGRHQPQHF.

This clone was recorded a few times. V is TRBV6-1 and J is TRBJ1-5; D gene ambiguous. The CDR3 covers 13 residues. Germline lookup yields CDR1 MNHNS and CDR2 SASEGT. V lost 6 bases and J lost 1, with 7 bases in between. The CDR3 region has the DNA TGTGCCAGCAGCCTTCTGAGCAATCAGCCCCAGCATTTT. It codes for CASSLLSNQPQHF.

A few counts support this clone. V and J are TRBV6-1 and TRBJ1-2; D is ambiguous. The CDR3 spans 11 residues. Per germline, CDR1 MNHNS and CDR2 SASEGT. The V end lost 4 bases, the J end lost 11 bases, and 11 bases lay between the germline ends. The CDR3, as DNA: TGTGCCAGCAGTGTTTCTTGGCCTTACACCTTC. Amino acid sequence: CASSVSWPYTF.

This clone appeared many times. The CDR3 DNA follows: TGCAGTGCTGCCCGTGGTGGAACCGGGGAGCTGTTTTTT. Protein sequence: CSAARGGTGELFF. The chain links TRBV20-1 to TRBJ2-2; D gene uncertain. Germline CDR1 reads DFQATT; CDR2 reads SNEGSKA (reference sequence). Trimming shortened V by 5 bases and J by 5 bases, and 12 bases separated the two germline ends. The CDR3 totals 13 residues.

This clone appeared a few times. The chain links TRBV5-6 to TRBJ1-1; tentatively, D is TRBD1 (5 bases). The germline gives CDR1 SGHDT, CDR2 YYEEEE. This CDR3 has 13 residues. V lost 4 bases and J lost 4, with 11 bases in between. The CDR3 loop is CASSRFDSTEAFF. The CDR3 DNA is TGTGCCAGCAGCCGGTTTGACAGCACTGAAGCTTTCTTT.

As regards this clone: Given a much more abundant clone one base away, this may be a read error. The rearrangement joins TRBV4-2 to TRBJ2-7; TRBD2 aligns across 7 bases. Looked up from germline, CDR1 is LGHNA and CDR2 is YNFKEQ. The CDR3 is made up of 17 amino acids. V trimming: 0 bases; J trimming: 7 bases; junction bases outside the gene matches: 15. CDR3 DNA sequence: TGTGCCAGCAGCCAAGATAAAGAGGGAGGGCCCTCAGGGGAGCAGTACTTC. Translating gives CASSQDKEGGPSGEQYF.

This clone was recorded at least ten times. The V gene is TRBV9, the J gene TRBJ1-1, with D uncertain. V lost 4 bases and J lost 1, with 11 bases in between. The CDR3 has 14 residues. The germline V gene encodes CDR1 SGDLS and CDR2 YYNGEE. Here the CDR3 reads CASSPMRENTEAFF. CDR3 in DNA: TGTGCCAGCAGCCCGATGCGGGAGAACACTGAAGCTTTCTTT. Full variable domain (missing parts from reference TRBV9 and TRBJ1-1): DSGVTQTPKHLITATGQRVTLRCSPRSGDLSVYWYQQSLDQGLQFLIQYYNGEERAKGNILERFSAQQFPDLHSELNLSSLELGDSALYFCASSPMRENTEAFFGQGTRLTVV.

This clone was seen ten or more times. This chain links TRBV6-1 with TRBJ2-7; a weak D match, TRBD2 (5 bases). The CDR3 spans 14 residues. V lost 8 bases and J lost 7, with 21 bases in between. Germline values: CDR1 MNHNS, CDR2 SASEGT. The CDR3 DNA reads as TGTGCCAGCTCCTATACCAGTCACGGGGATGAGCAGTACTTC. Translating it yields CASSYTSHGDEQYF.

This clone was counted many times. The V call is TRBV6-1, the J call TRBJ2-7, with TRBD1 as a possible D gene (5 bases). The CDR3 spans 15 residues. Germline values: CDR1 MNHNS, CDR2 SASEGT. Trimming took 3 bases from V and 0 from J, leaving 12 bases between them. The CDR3 loop is CASSDDRLHSYEQYF. Written as DNA, the CDR3 is TGTGCCAGCAGTGATGACAGACTCCACTCCTACGAGCAGTACTTC.

This clone came up many times. This chain links TRBV6-2 or TRBV6-3 with TRBJ2-4; a weak D match, TRBD2 (6 bases). Per germline, CDR1 MNHEY and CDR2 SVGEGT. The CDR3 extends over 13 amino acids. V gave up 6 bases and J gave up 8 bases, with 14 bases separating them. For the CDR3, the DNA is TGTGCCAGCAGAGAATCCGGGGGTGACATTCAGTACTTC. Translating gives CASRESGGDIQYF.

This clone appeared a few times. This chain joins TRBV15 and TRBJ2-7, with TRBD1 matching over 10 bases. This CDR3 region has 15 residues. Germline V lookup: CDR1 LNHNV, CDR2 YYDKDF (reference sequence). J lost 3 bases, V lost 2 bases, and 4 bases had no gene match. The CDR3: CATSRPDRGIYEQYF. In DNA form, the CDR3 reads TGTGCCACCAGCAGACCGGACAGGGGGATCTACGAGCAGTACTTC.